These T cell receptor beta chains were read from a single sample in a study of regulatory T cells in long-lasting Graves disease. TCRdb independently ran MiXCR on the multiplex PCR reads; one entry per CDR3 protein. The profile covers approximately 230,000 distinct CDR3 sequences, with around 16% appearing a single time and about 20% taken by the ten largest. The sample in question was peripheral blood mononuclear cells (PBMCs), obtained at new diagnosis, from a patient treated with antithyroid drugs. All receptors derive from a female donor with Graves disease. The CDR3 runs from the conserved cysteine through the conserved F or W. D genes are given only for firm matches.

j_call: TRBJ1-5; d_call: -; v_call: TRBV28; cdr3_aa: CASSKGWGLGNQPQHF
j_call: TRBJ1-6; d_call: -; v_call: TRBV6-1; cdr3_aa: CARGRGLSKNSPLHF
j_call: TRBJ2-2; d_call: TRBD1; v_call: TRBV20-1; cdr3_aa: CSAAPLSRGHTGELFF
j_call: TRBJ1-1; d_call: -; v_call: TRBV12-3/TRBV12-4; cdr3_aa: CASSGQLGTEAFF
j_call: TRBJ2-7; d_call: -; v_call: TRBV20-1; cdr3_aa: CSARPDRPNSYYEQYF
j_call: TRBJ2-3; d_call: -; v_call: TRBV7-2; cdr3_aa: CASSFWGSGTGDTQYF
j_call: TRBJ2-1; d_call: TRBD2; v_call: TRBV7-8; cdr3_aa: CASSSSGTYNEQFF
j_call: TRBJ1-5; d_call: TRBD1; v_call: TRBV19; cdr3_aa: CASKRDRGPGTNQPQHF
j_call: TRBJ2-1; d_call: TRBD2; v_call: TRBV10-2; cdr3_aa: CASSESLAAFSYNEQFF
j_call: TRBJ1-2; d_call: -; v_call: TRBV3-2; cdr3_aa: CASSQRSLRVDTLYGYTF